This T cell receptor (beta chain) comes out of a study of T-cell reconstitution after alpha-beta-depleted transplantation in children. TCRbeta library construction was performed incorporating unique molecular identifiers. Via MiXCR, TCRdb re-called the PCR reads, giving one row per CDR3 protein. The repertoire holds around 600,000 distinct CDR3 sequences, with 10% to 13% as singletons. This sequence was found in a human donor who donated a stem cell graft to a child with acute myeloid leukemia. The specimen comprised PBMCs from the stem cell graft donor, sampled from the stem cell graft.

The CDR3 DNA sequence: TGCAGTGCCCCGTGGGATACGCAGTATTTT. Protein sequence: CSAPWDTQYF. The V gene is TRBV20-1, the J gene TRBJ2-3, with unresolved D. Germline loops: CDR1 DFQATT, CDR2 SNEGSKA (reference sequence). This CDR3 is 10 amino acids long. Trimming stripped 6 bases from V and 6 bases from J, with 7 bases between.